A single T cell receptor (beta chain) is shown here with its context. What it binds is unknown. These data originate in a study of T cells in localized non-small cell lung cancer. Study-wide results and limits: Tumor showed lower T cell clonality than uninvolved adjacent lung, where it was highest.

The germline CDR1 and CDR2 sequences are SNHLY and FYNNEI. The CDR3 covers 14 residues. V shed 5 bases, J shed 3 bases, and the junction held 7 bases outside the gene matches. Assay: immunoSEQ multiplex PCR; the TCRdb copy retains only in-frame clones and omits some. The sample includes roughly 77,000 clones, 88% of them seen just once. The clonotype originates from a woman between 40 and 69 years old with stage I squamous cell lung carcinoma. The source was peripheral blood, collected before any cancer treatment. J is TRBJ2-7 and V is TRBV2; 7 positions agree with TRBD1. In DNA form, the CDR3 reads TGTGCCAGCAGTTCTTTCCGGGACAGCTACGAGCAGTACTTC. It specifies CASSSFRDSYEQYF.